This TCR beta chain was identified in a study of blood T cell repertoires in COVID-19. Turning to the study itself: From T cells, B-cell-depleted T cells, or PBMCs came the material, which was cDNA or gDNA.

This clone was seen a few times. V shed 1 base and J shed 3 bases, with 33 bases lying between them. The CDR3 spans 22 residues. Germline assignment: CDR1 SGHDN and CDR2 FVKESK. Some clones are missing from TCRdb's copy, which holds only in-frame ones; the method was immunoSEQ multiplex PCR. The sample lists over 45,000 clones, 75% to 95% occurring once. The material sequenced was peripheral blood. The TCR comes from a human donor in a cohort sampled during active COVID-19. The chain is built from TRBV14 and TRBJ1-1, with D perhaps TRBD1 (6 bases). CDR3 in DNA: TGTGCCAGCAGCCAAGGGAAACCGACAGGCAAATACCTCAAACTGATGTACACTGAAGCTTTCTTT. This encodes CASSQGKPTGKYLKLMYTEAFF.